The 14 T cell receptor beta chains below come from one sample, sequenced in a study of T cell responses to AZD1222 COVID-19 vaccine. Only in-frame clones appear in the TCRdb table, and some are missing; sequencing was by immunoSEQ multiplex PCR. The table includes 120,000 or so clones, 88% detected once. This material consisted of peripheral blood, taken on day 0 of AZD1222 vaccination. These receptor sequences come from an adult in good health.

Here the CDR3 DNA reads TGTGCCAGCAGCATTAGCGGGGGCAGCGCCTACGAGCAGTACTTC. This translates into CASSISGGSAYEQYF. This rearrangement joins TRBV7-2 to TRBJ2-7; 9 nucleotides agree with TRBD2. CDR1 SGHTA and CDR2 FQGNSA come from the germline V gene. CDR3 size: 15 residues. V was clipped by 5 bases and J by 2 bases; unmatched bases: 7.

Only one count was recorded for this clone. V gene TRBV5-4 combines with J gene TRBJ2-7, with a possible D match to TRBD2 (5 bases). Trimming removed 4 bases at V and 1 base at J, with 9 bases between. Germline V gives CDR1 SGHNT, CDR2 YYREEE (reference sequence). The CDR3 runs 13 residues. For the CDR3, the DNA is TGTGCCAGCAGCCCTTCGGGATCCTACGAGCAGTACTTC. It encodes CASSPSGSYEQYF.

The chain has TRBV9 and TRBJ1-1, with 8 bases fitting TRBD1. From germline, CDR1 is SGDLS and CDR2 YYNGEE. V trimming: 3 bases; J trimming: 8 bases; junction bases outside the gene matches: 9. The CDR3 consists of 14 residues. This CDR3 reads CASSGLTGASEAFF. The CDR3 coding sequence is TGTGCCAGCAGCGGCTTGACAGGGGCGTCCGAAGCTTTCTTT.

The chain links TRBV5-1 to TRBJ2-1; TRBD2 agrees at 10 bases. This CDR3 has 16 amino acids. V lost 4 bases, J lost 10 bases, and 14 bases stayed unmatched. The germline V gene has CDR1 SGHRS and CDR2 YFSETQ. The CDR3 here is CASSLKAGGLIGEQFF. CDR3 bases: TGCGCCAGCAGCCTGAAAGCGGGGGGGCTGATTGGAGAGCAGTTCTTC.

The V call is TRBV10-3, the J call TRBJ1-2; D unclear. Germline CDR1 is ENHRY and CDR2 is SYGVKD. Trimming removed 2 bases from V and 0 bases from J, with 7 bases in between. The CDR3 is 14 amino acids. The CDR3 spells CAISEGEANYGYTF. CDR3 in DNA: TGTGCCATCAGTGAGGGGGAAGCTAACTATGGCTACACCTTC.

V gene TRBV15 combines with J gene TRBJ2-7; D possibly matches TRBD1 or TRBD2 (5 bases each). The V end lost 3 bases, the J end lost 2 bases, and 14 bases lay between the germline ends. The germline gives CDR1 LNHNV, CDR2 YYDKDF (reference sequence). The CDR3 is 15 amino acids. The CDR3, as DNA: TGTGCCACCAGCAGGAGACAGTCCGGGGCCTACGAGCAGTACTTC. It yields the protein CATSRRQSGAYEQYF. Using reference TRBV15 and TRBJ2-7 for the parts outside the CDR3, the full variable domain is DAMVIQNPRYQVTQFGKPVTLSCSQTLNHNVMYWYQQKSSQAPKLLFHYYDKDFNNEADTPDNFQSRRPNTSFCFLDIRSPGLGDTAMYLCATSRRQSGAYEQYFGPGTRLTVT.

This sequence joins TRBV5-1 and TRBJ2-3; no clear D. Trimming stripped 4 bases from V and 6 bases from J, with 18 bases between. CDR1 and CDR2 from the germline V gene are SGHRS and YFSETQ. CDR3 length equals 15 residues. CDR3: CASSATASLRDTQYF. The DNA for the CDR3 is TGCGCCAGCAGCGCGACGGCTTCACTTAGGGATACGCAGTATTTT.

Here the CDR3 reads CATRGTGAHETQYF. CDR3 sequence (DNA): TGTGCCACCCGCGGGACAGGGGCCCATGAGACCCAGTACTTC. The chain has TRBV24-1 and TRBJ2-5, with 10 bases fitting TRBD1. The CDR3 consists of 14 residues. Germline lookup yields CDR1 KGHDR and CDR2 SFDVKD. Trimming at V came to 9 bases and at J to 5 bases, leaving 8 bases not matched to a gene.

The chain joins TRBV3-1 (or the pseudogene TRBV3-2) to TRBJ1-1; D unresolved. Trimming cost V 4 bases and J 0 bases, with 9 bases left between them. The CDR3 loop spans 14 amino acids. The germline CDR1 and CDR2 sequences are LGHDT and YNNKEL (reference sequence). The CDR3 DNA is TGTGCCAGCAGCCCTCCTACGGTGAACACTGAAGCTTTCTTT. Protein sequence: CASSPPTVNTEAFF.

This clone appeared once. This sequence joins TRBV6-5 and TRBJ2-7; D tentatively fits TRBD1 or TRBD2 (5 bases each). CDR1 is MNHEY and CDR2 is SVGAGI in the germline V gene. V gave up 8 bases and J gave up 0 bases, with 14 bases separating them. This CDR3 contains 14 residues. The CDR3: CASVKTGTSYEQYF. As DNA, the CDR3 is TGTGCCAGCGTTAAAACCGGGACCTCCTACGAGCAGTACTTC.

V gene TRBV27 combines with J gene TRBJ2-7, with 10 bases aligning to TRBD2. CDR1 and CDR2 from the germline V gene are MNHEY and SMNVEV (reference sequence). The CDR3 totals 14 residues. With V trimmed by 3 bases and J by 4 bases, 3 bases remained unmatched. The CDR3 DNA sequence: TGTGCCAGCAGTTTTCTAGCGGGAGCATACGAGCAGTACTTC. It translates to CASSFLAGAYEQYF.

The chain combines TRBV6-2 or TRBV6-3 with TRBJ1-6, with a weak D call TRBD1 (6 bases). This CDR3 comprises 16 residues. The germline V gene encodes CDR1 MNHEY and CDR2 SVGEGT. V gave up 4 bases and J gave up 9 bases, with 19 bases separating them. CDR3 in amino acids: CASSSPPGAKGSPLHF. The CDR3 bases are TGTGCCAGCAGTTCCCCCCCGGGGGCTAAAGGTTCACCCCTCCACTTT.

The V call is TRBV28, the J call TRBJ1-2, with 9 bases that match TRBD1. Germline-derived CDR1 and CDR2 are MDHEN and SYDVKM. The CDR3 contains 15 residues. Trimming took 5 bases from V and 7 from J; bases not matched to a gene: 11. CDR3: CASSPPSQGAGGYTF. CDR3 bases: TGTGCCAGCAGTCCCCCATCACAGGGGGCGGGTGGCTACACCTTC.

The chain recombines TRBV9 with TRBJ2-7; D may be TRBD1 or TRBD2 (6 bases each). Trimming took 2 bases from V and 5 from J, leaving 17 bases between them. Looked up from germline, CDR1 is SGDLS and CDR2 is YYNGEE. The CDR3 covers 15 residues. CDR3 protein: CASSVGGLSNNEQYF. As DNA, the CDR3 is TGTGCCAGCAGCGTGGGGGGCCTTAGTAATAACGAGCAGTACTTC.